This record looks at one TCR beta chain sequence and its context. The data are from a study of blood T cell repertoires in COVID-19. Study details: Acute and convalescent COVID-19 samples came from the United States, Italy and Spain. T cells, B-cell-depleted T cells, or PBMCs supplied cDNA or gDNA.

Germline V gene sequence: CDR1 LGHDT, CDR2 YNNKEL (reference sequence). The ends were cut back, 3 bases at V and 4 bases at J, with 12 bases in the middle. CDR3 length equals 14 residues. Per the original methods: Amplification with reference gene primers provided the estimates of nucleated cell counts. Assay: immunoSEQ multiplex PCR; the TCRdb copy retains only in-frame clones and omits some. For V, J and clone size, that table is used; D and trimming come from the DNA. The table shows 35,000 to 45,000 clones, with approximately 90% occurring only once. The source is a man between 70 and 80 years old with active COVID-19. The V call is TRBV3-1 (or the pseudogene TRBV3-2), the J call TRBJ1-2; D remains unclear. Sequenced: peripheral blood. CDR3 sequence reads: CASSHGSLGYGYTF. Written as DNA, the CDR3 is TGTGCCAGCAGCCATGGGTCTCTAGGCTATGGCTACACCTTC.